Below, one T cell receptor beta chain is given with its context. Its antigen is undetermined. The sample is drawn from a study of long-term antiretroviral therapy in people with HIV. On the study more broadly: When the earliest samples were collected, ART was typically delayed until CD4 counts fell.

immunoSEQ v3.0 was run at survey level. Per-sample TRB depth target: about 35,000-55,000 T-cell genomes. This table comes from immunoSEQ multiplex PCR, and its TCRdb copy is limited to in-frame clones, with some not included. The table records some 19,000 clones, approximately 87% of them present only once. Study-wide results and caveats: Against controls, HIV repertoires showed narrower ranges of CDR3 length. ART was followed by higher diversity that remained below transplant donor controls.

CDR1 is MNHNY, CDR2 SVGAGI, per germline (reference sequence). The CDR3 extends over 14 amino acids. V dropped 6 bases and J dropped 0 bases, with 10 bases sitting between them. The V gene is TRBV6-6, the J gene TRBJ2-3, with unresolved D. Here the sequenced sample was unsorted PBMCs, taken 2.6 years after starting antiretroviral therapy. The receptor comes from a woman aged 45 to 65 with HIV. CDR3 in amino acids: CASRSAPSTDTQYF. In DNA, the CDR3 is TGTGCCAGCAGGTCAGCCCCTAGCACAGATACGCAGTATTTT.